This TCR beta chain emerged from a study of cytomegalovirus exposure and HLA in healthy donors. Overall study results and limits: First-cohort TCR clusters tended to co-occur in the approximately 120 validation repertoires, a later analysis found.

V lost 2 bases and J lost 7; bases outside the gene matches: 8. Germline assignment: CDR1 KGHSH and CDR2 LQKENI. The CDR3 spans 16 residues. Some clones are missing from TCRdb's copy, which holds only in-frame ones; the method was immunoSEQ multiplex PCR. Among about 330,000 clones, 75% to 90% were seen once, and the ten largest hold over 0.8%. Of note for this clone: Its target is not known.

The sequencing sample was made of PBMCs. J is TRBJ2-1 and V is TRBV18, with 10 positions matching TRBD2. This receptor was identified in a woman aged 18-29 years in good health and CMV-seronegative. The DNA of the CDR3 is TGTGCCAGCTCACCAGTCTCTAGCGGGAGTAATAATGAGCAGTTCTTC. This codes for CASSPVSSGSNNEQFF.